This TCR beta chain emerged from a study of cytomegalovirus exposure and HLA in healthy donors. Study information: Unique TCRs from HLA-typed donors, approximately 80 million of them, were held in an early data release.

This clone was observed a few times. Its target is unknown. The ends lost 1 base at V and 13 bases at J; junction bases unmatched: 1. Germline loops: CDR1 SNHLY, CDR2 FYNNEI. The CDR3 is 13 residues long. Findings and caveats of the study: CMV antigen specificity was confirmed in vitro for a few CMV-associated chains.

The PCR had 60 Vbeta and 13 Jbeta primers. Sequenced by immunoSEQ multiplex PCR; TCRdb stores in-frame clones only, minus some. This sample has roughly 96,000 clones; 65% to 75% occur once, and the top ten carry roughly an eighth. The sample comprised PBMCs. This clonotype originated in a woman aged 70 to 79 in good health and CMV-seropositive. This sequence joins TRBV2 and TRBJ2-1; 13 bases align to TRBD2. CDR3 in amino acids: CASSEGTSGGQFF. The CDR3 DNA sequence: TGTGCCAGCAGTGAAGGGACTAGCGGGGGCCAGTTCTTC.